The present TCR beta chain was sequenced within a study of OX40 agonist ivuxolimab in advanced cancers. At the level of the study: Participants averaged approximately 60 years of age (range roughly 23 to 80) and were around 85% male. A history of anti-PD-1, anti-PD-L1 or anti-CTLA-4 therapy was acceptable, and roughly 40% had some.

TCRdb keeps only in-frame clones here, not all; method: immunoSEQ multiplex PCR. The table shows some 100,000 clones, with around 90% occurring only once. Patients with autoimmune history or systemic immunosuppression were excluded. Collection of blood occurred at baseline, at cycle 4 day 1, and at cycle 7 day 1. The CDR3 has 14 amino acids. Deletions cut 6 bases from V and 3 bases from J, with 15 bases between. The germline CDR1 and CDR2 sequences are SGHRS and YFSETQ. This TCR derives from an adult with an advanced solid tumor such as melanoma, head and neck, liver or kidney cancer. The V gene is TRBV5-1, the J gene TRBJ1-1, with D maybe TRBD1 (5 bases). Sequencing was performed on CD4+ or CD8+ T cells sorted from blood, taken in a trial of the OX40 agonist ivuxolimab. In DNA form, the CDR3 reads TGCGCCAGCATACCCGGCGGGGGGGACACTGAAGCTTTCTTT. Protein sequence: CASIPGGGDTEAFF.